This T cell receptor beta chain was retrieved from a study of Tregs in tolerant kidney transplant recipients. On this clone: Antigen: not known.

Study outcomes and limitations: In tolerant patients, donor-specific Tregs outgrew total Tregs, suggesting antigen-driven expansion. No direct test of biological reproducibility was done here. Few patients were studied, so findings need validation in larger groups.

Regulatory T cells were sorted from thawed PBMCs rested overnight at 37°C with 200 IU/ml IL-2. Clones were sequenced by immunoSEQ multiplex PCR, and TCRdb holds only the in-frame ones, with some missing. The sample has tens of thousands of clones, more than 85% seen once; the top ten hold approximately 0.33%. The CDR3 has 13 residues. J lost 5 bases, V lost 7 bases, and 10 bases had no gene match. Germline V gene lookup returns CDR1 SQVTM and CDR2 ANQGSEA. The chain employs TRBV29-1 and TRBJ2-5; TRBD2 matches 7 bases. This TCR came from a human donor who received a combined kidney and bone marrow transplant. The sample was Tregs from blood, taken before the transplant. The CDR3, as DNA: TGCAGCGGCCTGGGGGGGGTGCGGGAGACCCAGTACTTC. It specifies CSGLGGVRETQYF.